The clone carrying this T cell receptor beta chain has a handful of counts. The data were taken from a study of blood T cell repertoires in COVID-19. Overall study context: Collection of acute and convalescent COVID-19 samples took place in the United States, Italy and Spain. The analysed material was cDNA or gDNA that came from T cells, B-cell-depleted T cells, or PBMCs.

In the original workflow: Estimation of nucleated cell counts relied on the amplification of reference gene primers. Measured with immunoSEQ multiplex PCR; TCRdb has only the in-frame clones, and not every one. V, J and clone size derive from that table, while D and trimming were established from the DNA sequence. Found here are roughly 200,000 clones, 83% of them singletons; the top ten hold approximately 9%. The specimen sequenced was peripheral blood. This receptor was taken from a man in his forties with active or convalescent COVID-19.

In nucleotides, the CDR3 is TGTGCCAGCAGCCCTAATTTTGCGGGTGGTGGCTACACCTTC. It is translated as CASSPNFAGGGYTF. The genes are TRBV27 and TRBJ1-2; the D is unclear. Germline V lookup: CDR1 MNHEY, CDR2 SMNVEV (reference sequence). Trimming removed 6 bases at V and 7 bases at J, with 18 bases between. The CDR3 is 14 amino acids.